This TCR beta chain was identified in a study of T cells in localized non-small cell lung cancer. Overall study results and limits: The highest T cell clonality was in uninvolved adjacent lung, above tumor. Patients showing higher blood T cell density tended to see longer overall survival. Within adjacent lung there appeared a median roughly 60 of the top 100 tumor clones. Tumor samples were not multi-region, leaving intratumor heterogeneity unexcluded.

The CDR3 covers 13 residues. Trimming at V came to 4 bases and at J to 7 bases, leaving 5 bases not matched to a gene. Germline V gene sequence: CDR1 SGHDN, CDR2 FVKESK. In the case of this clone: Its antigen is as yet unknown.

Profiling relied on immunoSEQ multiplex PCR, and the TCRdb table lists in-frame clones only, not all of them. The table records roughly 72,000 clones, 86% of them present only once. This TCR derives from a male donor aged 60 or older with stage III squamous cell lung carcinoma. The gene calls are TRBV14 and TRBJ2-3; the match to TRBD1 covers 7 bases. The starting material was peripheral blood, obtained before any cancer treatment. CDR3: CASSLGTVNTQYF. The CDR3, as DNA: TGTGCCAGCAGCCTCGGGACAGTGAATACGCAGTATTTT.